Below, one TCR beta chain is given with its context. Its target is unknown. This sample was included in a study of PD-1 blockade in classical Hodgkin lymphoma. Across the whole study: Patients were given intravenous nivolumab, 3 mg/kg, every 2 weeks.

Method: immunoSEQ multiplex PCR; TCRdb's copy keeps in-frame clones and lacks some. This table holds about 36,000 clones, approximately 70% found once. Findings and limits, study-wide: Reports indicated that newly diagnosed patients had lower baseline TCR diversity than healthy donors did.

In every patient, relapse followed autologous stem cell transplantation, while exposure to brentuximab vedotin differed. Patients' outcomes at their best amounted to complete response, partial response or progressive disease. The clonotype originates from a human donor with classical Hodgkin lymphoma. Sequences were derived from peripheral blood mononuclear cells (PBMCs), sampled before the second cycle of nivolumab.

CDR3 amino acids: CASRSPRGTYNEQFF. In DNA form, the CDR3 reads TGTGCCAGTAGGAGCCCCCGAGGGACCTACAATGAGCAGTTCTTC. The rearrangement links TRBV19 to TRBJ2-1; the D gene is possibly TRBD2 (5 bases). V was pared by 6 bases and J by 2 bases, with 14 bases between. The CDR3 is 15 residues long. Germline CDR1 is LNHDA and CDR2 is SQIVND (reference sequence).